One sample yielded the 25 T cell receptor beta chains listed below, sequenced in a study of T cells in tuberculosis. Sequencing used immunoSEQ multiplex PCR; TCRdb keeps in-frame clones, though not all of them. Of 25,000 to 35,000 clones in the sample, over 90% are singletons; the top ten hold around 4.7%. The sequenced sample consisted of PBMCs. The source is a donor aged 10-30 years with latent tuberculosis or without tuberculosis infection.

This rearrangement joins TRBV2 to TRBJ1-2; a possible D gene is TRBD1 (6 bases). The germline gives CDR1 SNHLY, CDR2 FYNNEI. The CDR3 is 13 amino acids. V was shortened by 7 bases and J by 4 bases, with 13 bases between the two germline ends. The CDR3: CASTEGGVYGYTF. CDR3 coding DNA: TGTGCCAGCACCGAAGGGGGGGTCTATGGCTACACCTTC.

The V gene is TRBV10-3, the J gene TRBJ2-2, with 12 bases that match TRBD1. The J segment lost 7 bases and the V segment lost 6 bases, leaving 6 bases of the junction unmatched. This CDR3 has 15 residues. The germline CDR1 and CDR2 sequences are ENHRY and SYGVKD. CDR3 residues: CAIRGTGGMGGELFF. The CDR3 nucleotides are TGTGCCATCAGGGGGACAGGGGGCATGGGCGGGGAGCTGTTTTTT.

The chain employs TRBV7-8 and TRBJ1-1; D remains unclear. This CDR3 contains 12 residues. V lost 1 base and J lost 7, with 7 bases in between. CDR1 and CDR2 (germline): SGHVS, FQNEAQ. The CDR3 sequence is CASSLETFEAFF. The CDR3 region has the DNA TGTGCCAGCAGCTTAGAGACATTTGAAGCTTTCTTT.

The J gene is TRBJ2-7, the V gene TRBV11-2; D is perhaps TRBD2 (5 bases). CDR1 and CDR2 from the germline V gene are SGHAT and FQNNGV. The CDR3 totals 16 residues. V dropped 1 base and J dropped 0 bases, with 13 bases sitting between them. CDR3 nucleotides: TGTGCCAGCAGCTTAGTAAGCGGTACAAGCTCCTACGAGCAGTACTTC. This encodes CASSLVSGTSSYEQYF.

The CDR3 bases are TGCGCCAGCAGCCAAGAGGGGGGAGGTGGGGCCAACGTCCTGACTTTC. Translation: CASSQEGGGGANVLTF. This chain joins TRBV4-3 and TRBJ2-6; a possible D gene is TRBD2 (6 bases). The CDR3 spans 16 residues. The germline CDR1 and CDR2 sequences are LGHNA and YSLEER. Trimming removed 0 bases from V and 3 bases from J, with 9 bases in between.

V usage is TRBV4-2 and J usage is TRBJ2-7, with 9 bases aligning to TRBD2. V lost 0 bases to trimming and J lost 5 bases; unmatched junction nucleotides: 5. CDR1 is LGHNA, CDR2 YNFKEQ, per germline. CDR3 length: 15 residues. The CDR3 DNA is TGTGCCAGCAGCCAAGAAGGTCTAGCGGGGAACGAGCAGTACTTC. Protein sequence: CASSQEGLAGNEQYF.

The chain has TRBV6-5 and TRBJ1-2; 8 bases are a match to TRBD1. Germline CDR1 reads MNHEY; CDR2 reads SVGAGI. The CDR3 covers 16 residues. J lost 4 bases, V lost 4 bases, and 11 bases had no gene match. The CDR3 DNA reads TGTGCCAGCAGTTCGAAATTGACAGGGGCCCCCTATGGCTACACCTTC. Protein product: CASSSKLTGAPYGYTF.

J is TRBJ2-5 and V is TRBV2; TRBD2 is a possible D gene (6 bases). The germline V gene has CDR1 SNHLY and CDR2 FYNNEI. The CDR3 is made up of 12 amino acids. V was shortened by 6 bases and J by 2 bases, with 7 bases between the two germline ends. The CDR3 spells CASREGQETQYF. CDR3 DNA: TGTGCCAGCAGGGAGGGACAAGAGACCCAGTACTTC.

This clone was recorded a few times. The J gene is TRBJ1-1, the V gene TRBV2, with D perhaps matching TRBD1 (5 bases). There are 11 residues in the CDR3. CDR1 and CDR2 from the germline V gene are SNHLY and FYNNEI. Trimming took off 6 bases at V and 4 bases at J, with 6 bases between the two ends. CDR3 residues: CASRGLTEAFF. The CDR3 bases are TGTGCCAGCAGGGGACTCACTGAAGCTTTCTTT.

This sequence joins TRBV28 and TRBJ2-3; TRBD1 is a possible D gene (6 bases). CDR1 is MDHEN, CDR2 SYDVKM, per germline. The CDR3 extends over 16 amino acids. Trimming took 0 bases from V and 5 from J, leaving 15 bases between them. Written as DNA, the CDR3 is TGTGCCAGCAGTTTATGGGCAGGGGATGTAAAAGATACGCAGTATTTT. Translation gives CASSLWAGDVKDTQYF. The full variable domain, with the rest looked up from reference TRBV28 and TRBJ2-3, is DVKVTQSSRYLVKRTGEKVFLECVQDMDHENMFWYRQDPGLGLRLIYFSYDVKMKEKGDIPEGYSVSREKKERFSLILESASTNQTSMYLCASSLWAGDVKDTQYFGPGTRLTVL.

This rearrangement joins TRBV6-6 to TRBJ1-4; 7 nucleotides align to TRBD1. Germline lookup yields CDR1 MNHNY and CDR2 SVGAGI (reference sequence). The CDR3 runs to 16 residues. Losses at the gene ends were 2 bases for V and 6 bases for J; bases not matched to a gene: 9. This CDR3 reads CASSYSPGGLDEKLFF. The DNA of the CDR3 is TGTGCCAGCAGTTACAGCCCAGGGGGGCTAGATGAAAAACTGTTTTTT.

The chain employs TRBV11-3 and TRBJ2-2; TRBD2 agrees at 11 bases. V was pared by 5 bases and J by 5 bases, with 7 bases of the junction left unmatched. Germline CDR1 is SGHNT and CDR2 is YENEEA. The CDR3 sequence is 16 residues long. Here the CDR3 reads CASSLRLAGPTGELFF. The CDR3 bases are TGTGCCAGCAGCCTACGACTAGCGGGGCCAACCGGGGAGCTGTTTTTT.

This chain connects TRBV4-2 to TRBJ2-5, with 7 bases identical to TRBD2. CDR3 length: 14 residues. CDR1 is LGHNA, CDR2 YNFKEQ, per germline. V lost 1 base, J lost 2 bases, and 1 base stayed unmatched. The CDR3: CASSQGLAQETQYF. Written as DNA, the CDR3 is TGTGCCAGCAGCCAAGGACTAGCTCAAGAGACCCAGTACTTC.

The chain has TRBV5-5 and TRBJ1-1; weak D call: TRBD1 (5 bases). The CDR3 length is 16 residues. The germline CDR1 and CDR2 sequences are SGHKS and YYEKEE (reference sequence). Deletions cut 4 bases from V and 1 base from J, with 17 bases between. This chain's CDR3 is CASSRMGGARNTEAFF. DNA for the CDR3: TGTGCCAGCAGCCGAATGGGTGGGGCTCGGAACACTGAAGCTTTCTTT.

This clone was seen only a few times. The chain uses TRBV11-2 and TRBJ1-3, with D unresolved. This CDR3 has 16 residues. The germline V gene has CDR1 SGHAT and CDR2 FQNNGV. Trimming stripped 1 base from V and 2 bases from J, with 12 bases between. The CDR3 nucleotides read TGTGCCAGCAGCTTAGTTCAGGTGACCGCTGGAAACACCATATATTTT. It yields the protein CASSLVQVTAGNTIYF.

CDR3 amino acids: CASSPRLADLNEQFF. The CDR3 DNA sequence: TGTGCCAGCAGTCCCCGACTAGCGGATCTCAATGAGCAGTTCTTC. This chain uses TRBV28 with TRBJ2-1; 9 nucleotides agree with TRBD2. Germline lookup yields CDR1 MDHEN and CDR2 SYDVKM. The CDR3 contains 15 residues. After removal of 5 bases from V and 6 bases from J, the junction contained 8 bases not matched to a gene. The full variable domain, completed using reference TRBV28 and TRBJ2-1, is DVKVTQSSRYLVKRTGEKVFLECVQDMDHENMFWYRQDPGLGLRLIYFSYDVKMKEKGDIPEGYSVSREKKERFSLILESASTNQTSMYLCASSPRLADLNEQFFGPGTRLTVL.

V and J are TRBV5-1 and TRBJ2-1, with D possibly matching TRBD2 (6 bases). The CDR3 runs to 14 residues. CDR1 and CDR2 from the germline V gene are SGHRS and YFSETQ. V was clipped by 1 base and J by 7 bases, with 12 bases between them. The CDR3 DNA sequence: TGCGCCAGCAGCTTGTATCCGGGGGAGAATGAGCAGTTCTTC. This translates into CASSLYPGENEQFF.

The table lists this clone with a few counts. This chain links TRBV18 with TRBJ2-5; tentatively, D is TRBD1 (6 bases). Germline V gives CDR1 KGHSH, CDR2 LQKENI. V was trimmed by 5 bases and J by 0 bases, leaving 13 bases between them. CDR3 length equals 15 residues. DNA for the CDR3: TGTGCCAGCTCAAACTCAGACAGGCACCAAGAGACCCAGTACTTC. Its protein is CASSNSDRHQETQYF.

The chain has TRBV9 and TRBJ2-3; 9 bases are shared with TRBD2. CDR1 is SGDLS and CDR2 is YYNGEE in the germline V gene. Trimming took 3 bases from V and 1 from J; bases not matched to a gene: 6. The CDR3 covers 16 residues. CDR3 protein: CASSAEIAGGTDTQYF. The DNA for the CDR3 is TGTGCCAGCAGCGCAGAGATAGCGGGAGGCACAGATACGCAGTATTTT.

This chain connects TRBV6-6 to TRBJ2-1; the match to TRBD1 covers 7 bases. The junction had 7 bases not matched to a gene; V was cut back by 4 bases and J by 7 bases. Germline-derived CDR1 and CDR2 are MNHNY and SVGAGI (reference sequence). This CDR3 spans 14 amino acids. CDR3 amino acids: CASSSFDRANEQFF. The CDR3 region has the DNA TGTGCCAGCAGTTCTTTCGACAGGGCTAATGAGCAGTTCTTC.

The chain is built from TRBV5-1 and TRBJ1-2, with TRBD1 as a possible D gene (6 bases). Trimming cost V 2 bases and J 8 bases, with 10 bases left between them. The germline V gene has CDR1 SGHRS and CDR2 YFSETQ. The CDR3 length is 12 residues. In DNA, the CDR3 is TGCGCCAGCAGCTTACAGGGAGGGGGCTACACCTTC. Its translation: CASSLQGGGYTF. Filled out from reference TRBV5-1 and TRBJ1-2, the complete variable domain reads KAGVTQTPRYLIKTRGQQVTLSCSPISGHRSVSWYQQTPGQGLQFLFEYFSETQRNKGNFPGRFSGRQFSNSRSEMNVSTLELGDSALYLCASSLQGGGYTFGSGTRLTVV.

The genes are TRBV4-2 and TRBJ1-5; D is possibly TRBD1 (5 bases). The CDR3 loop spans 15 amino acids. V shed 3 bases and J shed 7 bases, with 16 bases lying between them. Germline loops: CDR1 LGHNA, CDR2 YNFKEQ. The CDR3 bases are TGTGCCAGCAGCCATGGAGGGGTCGAAGCCCAGCCCCAGCATTTT. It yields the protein CASSHGGVEAQPQHF.

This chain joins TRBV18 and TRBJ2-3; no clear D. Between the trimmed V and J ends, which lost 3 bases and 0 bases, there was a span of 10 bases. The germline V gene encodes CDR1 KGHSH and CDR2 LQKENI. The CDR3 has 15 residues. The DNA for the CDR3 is TGTGCCAGCTCACCGGCTTGGGCTAGCACAGATACGCAGTATTTT. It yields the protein CASSPAWASTDTQYF.

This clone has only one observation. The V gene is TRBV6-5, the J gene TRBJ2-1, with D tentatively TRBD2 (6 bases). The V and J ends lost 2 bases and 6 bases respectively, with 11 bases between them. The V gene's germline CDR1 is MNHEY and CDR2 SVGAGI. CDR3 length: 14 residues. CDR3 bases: TGTGCCAGCAGTTACGGGGTGGGAGGCAATGAGCAGTTCTTC. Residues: CASSYGVGGNEQFF.

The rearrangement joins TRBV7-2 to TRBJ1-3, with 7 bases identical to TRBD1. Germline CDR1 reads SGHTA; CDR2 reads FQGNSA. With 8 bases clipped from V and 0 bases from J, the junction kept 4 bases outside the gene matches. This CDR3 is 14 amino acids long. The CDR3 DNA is TGTGCCAGCTCAAGGACAGGCTCTGGAAACACCATATATTTT. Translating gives CASSRTGSGNTIYF.